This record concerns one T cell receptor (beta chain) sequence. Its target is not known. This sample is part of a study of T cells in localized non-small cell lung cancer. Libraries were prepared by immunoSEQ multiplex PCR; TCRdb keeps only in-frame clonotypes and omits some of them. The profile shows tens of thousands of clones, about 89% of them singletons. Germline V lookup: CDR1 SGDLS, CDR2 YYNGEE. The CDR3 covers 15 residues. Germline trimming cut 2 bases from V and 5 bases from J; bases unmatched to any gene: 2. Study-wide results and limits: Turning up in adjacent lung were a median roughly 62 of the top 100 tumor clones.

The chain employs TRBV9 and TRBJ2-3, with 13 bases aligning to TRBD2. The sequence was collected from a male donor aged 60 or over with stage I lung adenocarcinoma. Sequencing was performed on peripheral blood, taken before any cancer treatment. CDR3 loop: CASSVGTSGIDTQYF. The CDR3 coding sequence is TGTGCCAGCAGCGTGGGGACTAGCGGGATAGATACGCAGTATTTT. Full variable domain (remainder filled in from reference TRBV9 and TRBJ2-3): DSGVTQTPKHLITATGQRVTLRCSPRSGDLSVYWYQQSLDQGLQFLIQYYNGEERAKGNILERFSAQQFPDLHSELNLSSLELGDSALYFCASSVGTSGIDTQYFGPGTRLTVL.